The entry below gives a single TCR beta chain sequence along with its context. Its antigen is undetermined. Each CDR3 protein gets one entry after TCRdb re-called the 5' RACE reads with MiXCR. The table records about 400,000 distinct CDR3 sequences, about 20% of them present only once. These data are taken from a study of CD8 T cells in ankylosing spondylitis. Overall study findings and caveats: Ankylosing spondylitis blood appeared to be characterized by a TCR beta motif of several highly homologous variants.

This CDR3 contains 14 residues. Trimming shortened V by 5 bases and J by 0 bases, and 8 bases separated the two germline ends. Germline-derived CDR1 and CDR2 are MGHDK and SYGVNS. The clonotype comes from a male donor with ankylosing spondylitis. The sequenced sample consisted of blood, either unsorted or a sorted T cell fraction (not recorded which). This rearrangement joins TRBV25-1 to TRBJ2-1; D uncertain. For the CDR3, the DNA is TGTGCCAGCAGTCAACGGGCCTCCTACAATGAGCAGTTCTTC. Translation gives CASSQRASYNEQFF.